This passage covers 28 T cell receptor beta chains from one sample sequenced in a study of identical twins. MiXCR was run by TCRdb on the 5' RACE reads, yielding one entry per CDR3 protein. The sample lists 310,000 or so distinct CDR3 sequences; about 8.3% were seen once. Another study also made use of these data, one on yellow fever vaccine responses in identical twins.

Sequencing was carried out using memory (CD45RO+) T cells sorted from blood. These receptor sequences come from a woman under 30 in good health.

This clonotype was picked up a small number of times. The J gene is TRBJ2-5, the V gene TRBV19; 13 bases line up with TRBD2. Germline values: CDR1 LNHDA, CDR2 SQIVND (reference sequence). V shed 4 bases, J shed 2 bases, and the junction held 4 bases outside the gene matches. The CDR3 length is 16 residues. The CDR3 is CASSRGLAGDQETQYF. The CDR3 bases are TGTGCCAGTAGTAGAGGACTAGCGGGGGATCAAGAGACCCAGTACTTC.

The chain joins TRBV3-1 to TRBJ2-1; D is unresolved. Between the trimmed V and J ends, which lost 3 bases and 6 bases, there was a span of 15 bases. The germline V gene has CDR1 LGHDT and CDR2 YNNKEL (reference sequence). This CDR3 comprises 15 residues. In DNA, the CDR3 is TGTGCCAGCAGCCACCGTAGTGGCGCGATCAATGAGCAGTTCTTC. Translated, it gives CASSHRSGAINEQFF.

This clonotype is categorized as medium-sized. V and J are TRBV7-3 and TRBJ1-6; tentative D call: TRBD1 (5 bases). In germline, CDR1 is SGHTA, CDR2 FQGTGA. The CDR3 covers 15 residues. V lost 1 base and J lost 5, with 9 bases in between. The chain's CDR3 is CASSLRDGDNSPLHF. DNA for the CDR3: TGTGCCAGCAGCTTAAGGGACGGCGATAATTCACCCCTCCACTTT.

The CDR3 bases are TGCAGCGTTGAAGTCCCCGGGGAGCTGTTTTTT. Translation: CSVEVPGELFF. The genes are TRBV29-1 and TRBJ2-2; D uncertain. V was cut by 1 base and J by 6 bases, with 3 bases left in between. Germline values: CDR1 SQVTM, CDR2 ANQGSEA. The CDR3 totals 11 residues.

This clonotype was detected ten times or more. In DNA, the CDR3 is TGTGCCAGCAGTGAAAGGGACAGCTCCTCGGATGAGCAGTTCTTC. This gives the protein CASSERDSSSDEQFF. The rearrangement links TRBV6-4 to TRBJ2-1; TRBD1 matches 7 bases. Germline lookup yields CDR1 MRHNA and CDR2 SNTAGT. V lost 3 bases to trimming and J lost 8 bases; unmatched junction nucleotides: 10. The CDR3 loop spans 15 amino acids.

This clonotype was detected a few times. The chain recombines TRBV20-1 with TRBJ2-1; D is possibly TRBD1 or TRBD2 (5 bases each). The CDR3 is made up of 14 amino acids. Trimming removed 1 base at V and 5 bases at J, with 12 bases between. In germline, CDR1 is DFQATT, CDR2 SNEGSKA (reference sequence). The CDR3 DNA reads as TGCAGTGCTAGAGGGGGGAAAGCTAACAATGAGCAGTTCTTC. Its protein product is CSARGGKANNEQFF.

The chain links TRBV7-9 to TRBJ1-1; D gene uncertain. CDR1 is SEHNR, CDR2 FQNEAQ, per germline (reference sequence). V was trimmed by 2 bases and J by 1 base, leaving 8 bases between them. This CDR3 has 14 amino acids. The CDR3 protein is CASSLWPRNTEAFF. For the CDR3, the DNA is TGTGCCAGCAGCTTATGGCCGAGGAACACTGAAGCTTTCTTT.

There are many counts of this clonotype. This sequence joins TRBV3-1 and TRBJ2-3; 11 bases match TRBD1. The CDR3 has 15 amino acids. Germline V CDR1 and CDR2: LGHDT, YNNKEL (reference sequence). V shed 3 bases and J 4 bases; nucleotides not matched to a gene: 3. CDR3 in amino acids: CASSQGTGGADTQYF. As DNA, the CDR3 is TGTGCCAGCAGCCAGGGGACAGGGGGAGCAGATACGCAGTATTTT.

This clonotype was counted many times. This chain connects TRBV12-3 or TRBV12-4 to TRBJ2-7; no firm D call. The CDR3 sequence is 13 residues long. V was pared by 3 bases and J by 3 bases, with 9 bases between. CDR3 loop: CASSLSYSYEQYF. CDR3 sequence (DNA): TGTGCCAGCAGTTTGTCCTACAGCTACGAGCAGTACTTC.

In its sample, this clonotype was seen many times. The CDR3 bases are TGTGCCAGCAGTCTCGGACGGGACAATCAGCCCCAGCATTTT. It yields the protein CASSLGRDNQPQHF. The chain combines TRBV12-3 or TRBV12-4 with TRBJ1-5; D gene uncertain. The CDR3 has 14 residues. The V end was cut by 5 bases, the J end by 3 bases, with 11 bases between.

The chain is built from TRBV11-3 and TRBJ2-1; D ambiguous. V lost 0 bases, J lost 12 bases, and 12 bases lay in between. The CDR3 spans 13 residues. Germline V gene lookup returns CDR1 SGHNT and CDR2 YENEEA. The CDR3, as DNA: TGTGCCAGCAGCTTAGAATCGACCGGGTCGCAGTTCTTC. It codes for CASSLESTGSQFF.

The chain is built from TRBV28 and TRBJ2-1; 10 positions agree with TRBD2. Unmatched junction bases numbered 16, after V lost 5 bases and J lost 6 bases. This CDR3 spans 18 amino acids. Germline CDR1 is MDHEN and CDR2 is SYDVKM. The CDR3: CASSGGGLALNWGNEQFF. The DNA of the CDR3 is TGTGCCAGCAGTGGCGGGGGACTAGCGCTCAATTGGGGCAATGAGCAGTTCTTC.

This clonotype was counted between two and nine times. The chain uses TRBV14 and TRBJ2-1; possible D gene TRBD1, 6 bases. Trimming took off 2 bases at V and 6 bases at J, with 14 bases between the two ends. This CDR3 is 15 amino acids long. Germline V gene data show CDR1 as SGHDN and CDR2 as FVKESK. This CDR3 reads CASSQLRGQINEQFF. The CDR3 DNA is TGTGCCAGCAGCCAACTCAGGGGCCAAATCAATGAGCAGTTCTTC.

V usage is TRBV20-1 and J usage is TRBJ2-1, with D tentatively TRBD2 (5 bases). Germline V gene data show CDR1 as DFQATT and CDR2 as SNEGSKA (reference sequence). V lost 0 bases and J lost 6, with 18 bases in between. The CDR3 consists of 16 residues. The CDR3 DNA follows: TGCAGTGCTAGAGATCTCCTTGAGGGCGGGCTCAATGAGCAGTTCTTC. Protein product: CSARDLLEGGLNEQFF.

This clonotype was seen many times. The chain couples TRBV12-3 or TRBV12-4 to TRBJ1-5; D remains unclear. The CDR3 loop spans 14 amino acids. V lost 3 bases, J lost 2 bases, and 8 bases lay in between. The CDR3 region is CASSFASRNQPQHF. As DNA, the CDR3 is TGTGCCAGCAGTTTTGCTTCCCGCAATCAGCCCCAGCATTTT.

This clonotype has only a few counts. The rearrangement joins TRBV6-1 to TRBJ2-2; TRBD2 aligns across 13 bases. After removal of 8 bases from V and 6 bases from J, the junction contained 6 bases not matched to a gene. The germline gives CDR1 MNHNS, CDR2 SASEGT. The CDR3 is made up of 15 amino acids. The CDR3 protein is CASDDTSGGAGELFF. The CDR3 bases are TGTGCCAGCGACGACACTAGCGGGGGGGCCGGGGAGCTGTTTTTT.

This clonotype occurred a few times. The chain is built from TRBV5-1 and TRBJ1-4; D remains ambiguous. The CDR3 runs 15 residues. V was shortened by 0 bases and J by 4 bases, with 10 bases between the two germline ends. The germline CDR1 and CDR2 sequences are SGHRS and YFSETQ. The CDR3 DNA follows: TGCGCCAGCAGCTTGGACGGGGTGGGTAATGAAAAACTGTTTTTT. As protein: CASSLDGVGNEKLFF.

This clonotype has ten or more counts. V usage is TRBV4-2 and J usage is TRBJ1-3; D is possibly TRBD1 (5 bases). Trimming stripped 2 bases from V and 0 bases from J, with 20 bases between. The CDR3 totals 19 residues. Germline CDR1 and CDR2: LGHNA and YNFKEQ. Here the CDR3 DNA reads TGTGCCAGCAGCCAAACGGGGCAGACTCGGGTGACCTCTGGAAACACCATATATTTT. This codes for CASSQTGQTRVTSGNTIYF.

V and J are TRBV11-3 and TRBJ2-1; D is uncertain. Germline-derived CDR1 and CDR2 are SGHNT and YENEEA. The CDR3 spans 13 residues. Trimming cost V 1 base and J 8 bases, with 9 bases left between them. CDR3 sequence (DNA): TGTGCCAGCAGCTTAGTCGCAGAACATGAGCAGTTCTTC. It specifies CASSLVAEHEQFF.

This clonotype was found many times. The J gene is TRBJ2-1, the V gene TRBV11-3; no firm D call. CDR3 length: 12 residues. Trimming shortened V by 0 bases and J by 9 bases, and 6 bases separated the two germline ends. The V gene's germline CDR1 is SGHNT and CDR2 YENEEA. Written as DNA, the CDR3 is TGTGCCAGCAGCTTAGAGGGTAGTGAGCAGTTCTTC. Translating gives CASSLEGSEQFF.

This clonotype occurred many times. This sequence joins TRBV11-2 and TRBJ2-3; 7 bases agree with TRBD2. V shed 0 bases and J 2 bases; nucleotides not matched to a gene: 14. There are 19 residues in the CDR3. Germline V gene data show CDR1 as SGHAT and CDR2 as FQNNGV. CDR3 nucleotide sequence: TGTGCCAGCAGCTTAGAGGTGACTAGCTCCCCAACACCCACAGATACGCAGTATTTT. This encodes CASSLEVTSSPTPTDTQYF.

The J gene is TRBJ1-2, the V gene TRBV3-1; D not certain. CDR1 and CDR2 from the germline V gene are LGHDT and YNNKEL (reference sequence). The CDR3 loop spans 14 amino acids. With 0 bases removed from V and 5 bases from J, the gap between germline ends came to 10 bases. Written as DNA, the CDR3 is TGTGCCAGCAGCCAAGATTTGGGATGGTATGGCTACACCTTC. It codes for CASSQDLGWYGYTF.

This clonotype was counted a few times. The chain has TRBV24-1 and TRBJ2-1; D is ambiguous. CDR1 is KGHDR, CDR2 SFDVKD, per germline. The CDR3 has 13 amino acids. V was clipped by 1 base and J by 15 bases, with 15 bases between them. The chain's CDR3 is CATSDFSERETFF. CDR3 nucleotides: TGTGCCACCAGTGATTTTAGTGAAAGGGAAACGTTCTTC.

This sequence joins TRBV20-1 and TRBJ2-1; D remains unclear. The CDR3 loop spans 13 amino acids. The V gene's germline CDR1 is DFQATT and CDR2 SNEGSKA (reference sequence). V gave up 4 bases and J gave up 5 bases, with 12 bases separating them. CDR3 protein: CSATTLVHNEQFF. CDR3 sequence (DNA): TGCAGTGCTACCACCTTGGTCCACAATGAGCAGTTCTTC.

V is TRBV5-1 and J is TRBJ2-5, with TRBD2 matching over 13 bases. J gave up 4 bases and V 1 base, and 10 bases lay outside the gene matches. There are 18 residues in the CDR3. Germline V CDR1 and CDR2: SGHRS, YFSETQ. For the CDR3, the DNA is TGCGCCAGCAGCTTGCCACTAGCGGGGGGGCCGTCCCCAGAGACCCAGTACTTC. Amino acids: CASSLPLAGGPSPETQYF.

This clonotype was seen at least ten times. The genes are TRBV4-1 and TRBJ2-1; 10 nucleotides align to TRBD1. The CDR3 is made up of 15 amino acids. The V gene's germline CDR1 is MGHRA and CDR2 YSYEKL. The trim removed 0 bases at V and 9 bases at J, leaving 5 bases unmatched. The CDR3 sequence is CASSQDRGQGFEQFF. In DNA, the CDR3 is TGCGCCAGCAGCCAAGATCGGGGACAGGGGTTTGAGCAGTTCTTC.

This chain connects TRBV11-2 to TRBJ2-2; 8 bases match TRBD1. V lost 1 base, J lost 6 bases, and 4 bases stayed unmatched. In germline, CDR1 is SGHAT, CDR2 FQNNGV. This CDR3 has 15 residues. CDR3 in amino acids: CASSLARGPAGELFF. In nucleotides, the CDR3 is TGTGCCAGCAGCTTAGCCAGGGGGCCCGCCGGGGAGCTGTTTTTT.

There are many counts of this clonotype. The CDR3 spells CSVGGRGNTEAFF. The DNA of the CDR3 is TGCAGCGTTGGGGGCAGGGGGAACACTGAAGCTTTCTTT. The rearrangement joins TRBV29-1 to TRBJ1-1, with D maybe TRBD1 (6 bases). Germline CDR1 and CDR2: SQVTM and ANQGSEA. The CDR3 has 13 residues. V lost 4 bases and J 1 base, leaving 10 bases between the germline ends.